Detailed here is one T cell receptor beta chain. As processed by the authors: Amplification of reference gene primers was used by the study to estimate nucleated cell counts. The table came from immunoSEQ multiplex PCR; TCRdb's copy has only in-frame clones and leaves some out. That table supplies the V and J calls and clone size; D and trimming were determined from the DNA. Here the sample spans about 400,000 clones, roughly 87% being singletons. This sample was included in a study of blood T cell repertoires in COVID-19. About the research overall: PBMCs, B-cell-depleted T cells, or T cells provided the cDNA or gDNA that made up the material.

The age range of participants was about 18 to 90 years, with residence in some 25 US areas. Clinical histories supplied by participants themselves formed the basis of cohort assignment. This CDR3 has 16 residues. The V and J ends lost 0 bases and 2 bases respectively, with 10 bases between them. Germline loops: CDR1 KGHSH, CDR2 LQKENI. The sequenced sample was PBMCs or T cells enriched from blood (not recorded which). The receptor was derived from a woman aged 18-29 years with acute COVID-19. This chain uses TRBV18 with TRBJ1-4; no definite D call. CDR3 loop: CASSPPGRQTNEKLFF. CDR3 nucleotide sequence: TGTGCCAGCTCACCACCGGGGAGGCAGACTAATGAAAAACTGTTTTTT.